These T cell receptor beta chains were read from a single sample in a study of spatial heterogeneity in lung cancer. TCRdb recomputed calls from the 5' RACE reads with MiXCR, one row per CDR3 protein. The sample has 24,000 or so distinct CDR3 sequences, around 9.2% seen once. The material was lung tumor tissue, obtained at surgery. These receptors all come from a male donor with early-stage non-small cell lung cancer. The CDR3 runs from the conserved cysteine through the conserved F or W.

j_gene: TRBJ2-5; v_gene: TRBV5-4; len: 13; CDR3aa: CASSLEGGWTQYF
j_gene: TRBJ1-2; v_gene: TRBV9; len: 16; CDR3aa: CASSVGGGTQVGGYTF
j_gene: TRBJ1-6; v_gene: TRBV28; len: 17; CDR3aa: CASLQSPGQRYNSPLHF
j_gene: TRBJ2-7; v_gene: TRBV7-2; len: 14; CDR3aa: CASSLAAGTYEQYF
j_gene: TRBJ1-1; v_gene: TRBV7-3; len: 13; CDR3aa: CASSLGGGTEAFF
j_gene: TRBJ2-1; v_gene: TRBV27; len: 14; CDR3aa: CASTYSGARVEQFF
j_gene: TRBJ2-3; v_gene: TRBV29-1; len: 13; CDR3aa: CSVETGSTDTQYF
j_gene: TRBJ1-2; v_gene: TRBV6-5; len: 13; CDR3aa: CASRRTVYYGYTF
j_gene: TRBJ2-3; v_gene: TRBV7-2; len: 15; CDR3aa: CASRVDPRGTDTQYF
j_gene: TRBJ2-7; v_gene: TRBV2; len: 12; CDR3aa: CASREGPYEQYF
j_gene: TRBJ2-5; v_gene: TRBV4-2; len: 16; CDR3aa: CASSLSSSGSGETQYF
j_gene: TRBJ2-7; v_gene: TRBV3-1; len: 15; CDR3aa: CASSQEVSSSYEQYF
j_gene: TRBJ2-3; v_gene: TRBV5-4; len: 16; CDR3aa: CASSLVGSRSTDTQYF
j_gene: TRBJ2-7; v_gene: TRBV18; len: 16; CDR3aa: CASSPSSAYSSYEQYF
j_gene: TRBJ2-5; v_gene: TRBV27; len: 13; CDR3aa: CASSLGREETQYF
j_gene: TRBJ2-3; v_gene: TRBV21-1; len: 19; CDR3aa: CASSSPDASERPTTDTQYF
j_gene: TRBJ1-1; v_gene: TRBV7-9; len: 13; CDR3aa: CASRWEGHTEAFF
j_gene: TRBJ2-3; v_gene: TRBV25-1; len: 15; CDR3aa: CASSERTVDADTQYF
j_gene: TRBJ1-1; v_gene: TRBV27; len: 14; CDR3aa: CASRRYSQSYEAFF
j_gene: TRBJ1-5; v_gene: TRBV7-8; len: 16; CDR3aa: CASSLEGGWSNQPQHF
j_gene: TRBJ2-7; v_gene: TRBV20-1; len: 13; CDR3aa: CSALGPAPPEQYF
j_gene: TRBJ2-3; v_gene: TRBV20-1; len: 12; CDR3aa: CSGGPSTDTQYF
j_gene: TRBJ2-2; v_gene: TRBV19; len: 14; CDR3aa: CATLPTGLSGELFF
j_gene: TRBJ2-1; v_gene: TRBV27; len: 13; CDR3aa: CASSFSPYNEQFF
j_gene: TRBJ1-5; v_gene: TRBV27; len: 13; CDR3aa: CASSFWVGQPQHF
j_gene: TRBJ1-4; v_gene: TRBV7-9; len: 12; CDR3aa: CASSSRKEKLFF
j_gene: TRBJ2-1; v_gene: TRBV28; len: 17; CDR3aa: CASSPGRGRSSYNEQFF
j_gene: TRBJ2-1; v_gene: TRBV7-3; len: 15; CDR3aa: CASSFSGGTYNEQFF
j_gene: TRBJ1-1; v_gene: TRBV6-6; len: 15; CDR3aa: CASSSPPGARTEAFF
j_gene: TRBJ2-7; v_gene: TRBV12-3/TRBV12-4; len: 13; CDR3aa: CASSNLAAHEQYF
j_gene: TRBJ2-2; v_gene: TRBV6-6; len: 19; CDR3aa: CASSYSEYPGHPPGGELFF
j_gene: TRBJ2-1; v_gene: TRBV24-1; len: 15; CDR3aa: CATSDSGTGVQVEFF
j_gene: TRBJ2-1; v_gene: TRBV6-4; len: 15; CDR3aa: CASSEVAGSYNEQFF
j_gene: TRBJ1-2; v_gene: TRBV28; len: 12; CDR3aa: CASKTANYGYTF
j_gene: TRBJ2-6; v_gene: TRBV29-1; len: 13; CDR3aa: CSAGTSGANVLTF
j_gene: TRBJ2-3; v_gene: TRBV3-1; len: 14; CDR3aa: CASSQARGTDTQYF
j_gene: TRBJ2-5; v_gene: TRBV12-3/TRBV12-4; len: 15; CDR3aa: CASSPKGLADLAQYF
j_gene: TRBJ2-3; v_gene: TRBV5-1; len: 15; CDR3aa: CASSLAGQQTDTQYF
j_gene: TRBJ2-3; v_gene: TRBV7-2; len: 13; CDR3aa: CASTLGQQDTQYF
j_gene: TRBJ2-1; v_gene: TRBV12-3/TRBV12-4; len: 13; CDR3aa: CASSSNLYNEQFF
j_gene: TRBJ1-1; v_gene: TRBV4-2; len: 16; CDR3aa: CASSQDLRKLNTEAFF
j_gene: TRBJ1-2; v_gene: TRBV20-1; len: 12; CDR3aa: CSAREGSYGYTF
j_gene: TRBJ1-6; v_gene: TRBV7-9; len: 12; CDR3aa: CASSGDRSPLHF
j_gene: TRBJ2-7; v_gene: TRBV14; len: 13; CDR3aa: CASSPDRSGTPFF
j_gene: TRBJ2-3; v_gene: TRBV6-2/TRBV6-3; len: 12; CDR3aa: CATSNPEGTQYF
j_gene: TRBJ2-2; v_gene: TRBV28; len: 14; CDR3aa: CASRPWTGSRELFF
j_gene: TRBJ2-7; v_gene: TRBV29-1; len: 11; CDR3aa: CSPGQGYEQYF
j_gene: TRBJ1-1; v_gene: TRBV12-3/TRBV12-4; len: 12; CDR3aa: CASSLGGQGAFF
j_gene: TRBJ2-7; v_gene: TRBV28; len: 11; CDR3aa: CASSSSHEQYF
j_gene: TRBJ2-1; v_gene: TRBV20-1; len: 14; CDR3aa: CSAHSGRVANEQFF